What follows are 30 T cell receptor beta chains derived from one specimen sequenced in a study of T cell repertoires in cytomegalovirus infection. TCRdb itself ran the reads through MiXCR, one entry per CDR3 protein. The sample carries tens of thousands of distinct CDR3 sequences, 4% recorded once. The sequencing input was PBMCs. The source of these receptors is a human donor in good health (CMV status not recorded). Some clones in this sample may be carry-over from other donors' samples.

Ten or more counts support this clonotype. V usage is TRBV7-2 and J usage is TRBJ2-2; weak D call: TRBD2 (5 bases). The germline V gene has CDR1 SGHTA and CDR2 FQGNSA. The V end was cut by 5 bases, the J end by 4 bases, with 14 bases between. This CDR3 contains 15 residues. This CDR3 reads CASSPWGAPTGELFF. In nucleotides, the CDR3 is TGTGCCAGCAGCCCGTGGGGAGCGCCCACCGGGGAGCTGTTTTTT.

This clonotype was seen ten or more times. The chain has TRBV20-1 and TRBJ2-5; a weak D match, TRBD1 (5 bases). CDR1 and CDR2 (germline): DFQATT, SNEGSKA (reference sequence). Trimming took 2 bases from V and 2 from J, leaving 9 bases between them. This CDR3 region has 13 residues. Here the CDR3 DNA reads TGCAGTGCTAGATACAGGCTGCAAGAGACCCAGTACTTC. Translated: CSARYRLQETQYF.

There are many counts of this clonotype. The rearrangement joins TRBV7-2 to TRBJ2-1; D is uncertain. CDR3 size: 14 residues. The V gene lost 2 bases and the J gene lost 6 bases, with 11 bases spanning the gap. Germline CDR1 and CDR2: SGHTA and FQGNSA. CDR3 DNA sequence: TGTGCCAGCAGCTTACTCCCTAGATTCAATGAGCAGTTCTTC. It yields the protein CASSLLPRFNEQFF.

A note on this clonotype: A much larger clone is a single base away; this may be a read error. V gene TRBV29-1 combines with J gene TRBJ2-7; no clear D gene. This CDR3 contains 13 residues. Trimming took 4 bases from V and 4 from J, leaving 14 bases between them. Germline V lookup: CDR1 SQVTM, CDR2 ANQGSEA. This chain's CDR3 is CSVGQLGVYEQYF. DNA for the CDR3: TGCAGCGTTGGTCAGCTGGGTGTGTACGAGCAGTACTTC.

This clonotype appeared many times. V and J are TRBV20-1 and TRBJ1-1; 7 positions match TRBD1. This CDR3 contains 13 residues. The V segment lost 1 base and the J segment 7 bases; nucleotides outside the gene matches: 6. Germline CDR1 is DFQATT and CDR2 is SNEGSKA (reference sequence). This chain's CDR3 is CSARGTGVIEAFF. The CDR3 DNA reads TGCAGTGCTAGAGGAACAGGGGTGATTGAAGCTTTCTTT.

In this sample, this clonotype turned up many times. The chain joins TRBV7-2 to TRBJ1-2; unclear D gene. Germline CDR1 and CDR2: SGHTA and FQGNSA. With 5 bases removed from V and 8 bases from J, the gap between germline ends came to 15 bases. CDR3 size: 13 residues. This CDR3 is CASSDRGLRGYTF. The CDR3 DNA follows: TGTGCCAGCAGCGATCGTGGTTTGAGGGGCTACACCTTC. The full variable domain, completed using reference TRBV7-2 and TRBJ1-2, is GAGVSQSPSNKVTEKGKDVELRCDPISGHTALYWYRQSLGQGLEFLIYFQGNSAPDKSGLPSDRFSAERTGGSVSTLTIQRTQQEDSAVYLCASSDRGLRGYTFGSGTRLTVV.

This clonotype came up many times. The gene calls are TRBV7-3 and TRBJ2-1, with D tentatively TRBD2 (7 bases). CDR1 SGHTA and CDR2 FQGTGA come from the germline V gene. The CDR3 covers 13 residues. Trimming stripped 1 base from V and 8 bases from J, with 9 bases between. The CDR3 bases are TGTGCCAGCAGCTTAATGCGGGGGCATGAGCAGTTCTTC. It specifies CASSLMRGHEQFF.

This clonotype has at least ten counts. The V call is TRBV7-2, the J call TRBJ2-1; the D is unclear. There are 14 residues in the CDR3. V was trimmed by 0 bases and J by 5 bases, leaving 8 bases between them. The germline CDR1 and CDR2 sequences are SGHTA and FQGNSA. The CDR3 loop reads CASSLAVGNNEQFF. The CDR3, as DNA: TGTGCCAGCAGCTTAGCGGTGGGAAACAATGAGCAGTTCTTC.

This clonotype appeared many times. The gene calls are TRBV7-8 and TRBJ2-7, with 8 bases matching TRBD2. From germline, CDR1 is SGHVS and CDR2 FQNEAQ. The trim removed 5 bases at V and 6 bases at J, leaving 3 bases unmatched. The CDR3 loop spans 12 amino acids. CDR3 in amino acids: CASSGLASEQYF. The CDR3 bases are TGTGCCAGCAGCGGACTAGCTTCCGAGCAGTACTTC.

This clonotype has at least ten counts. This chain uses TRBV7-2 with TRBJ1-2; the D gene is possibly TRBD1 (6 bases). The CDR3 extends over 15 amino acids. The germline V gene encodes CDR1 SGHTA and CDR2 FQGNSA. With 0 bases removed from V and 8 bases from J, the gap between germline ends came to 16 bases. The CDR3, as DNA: TGTGCCAGCAGCTTAGCATGGTTGGCAGGGGACGGCTACACCTTC. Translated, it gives CASSLAWLAGDGYTF.

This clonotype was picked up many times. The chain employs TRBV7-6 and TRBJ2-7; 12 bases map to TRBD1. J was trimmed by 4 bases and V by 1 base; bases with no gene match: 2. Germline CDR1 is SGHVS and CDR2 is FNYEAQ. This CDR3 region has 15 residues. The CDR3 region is CASSLGDRGPYEQYF. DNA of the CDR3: TGTGCCAGCAGCTTAGGGGACAGGGGGCCTTACGAGCAGTACTTC.

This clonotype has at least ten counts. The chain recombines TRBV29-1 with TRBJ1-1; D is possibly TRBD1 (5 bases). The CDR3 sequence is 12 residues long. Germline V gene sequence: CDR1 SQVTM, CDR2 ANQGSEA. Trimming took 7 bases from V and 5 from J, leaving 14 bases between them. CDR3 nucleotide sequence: TGCAGCGCGGGACGGCGTGGAACTGAAGCTTTCTTT. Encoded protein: CSAGRRGTEAFF.

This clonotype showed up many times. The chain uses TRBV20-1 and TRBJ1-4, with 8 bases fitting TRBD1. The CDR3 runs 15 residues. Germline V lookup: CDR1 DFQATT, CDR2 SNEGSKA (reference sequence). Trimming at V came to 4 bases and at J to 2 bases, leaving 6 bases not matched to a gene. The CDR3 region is CSANSDRGTNEKLFF. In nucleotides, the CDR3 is TGCAGTGCTAACTCCGACAGGGGTACTAATGAAAAACTGTTTTTT.

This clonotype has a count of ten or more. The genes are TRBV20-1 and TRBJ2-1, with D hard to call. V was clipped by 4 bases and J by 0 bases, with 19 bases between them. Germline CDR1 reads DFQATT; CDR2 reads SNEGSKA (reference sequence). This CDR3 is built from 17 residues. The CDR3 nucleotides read TGCAGTGCTATATGGGGAATGATGAAGAGCTCCTACAATGAGCAGTTCTTC. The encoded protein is CSAIWGMMKSSYNEQFF.

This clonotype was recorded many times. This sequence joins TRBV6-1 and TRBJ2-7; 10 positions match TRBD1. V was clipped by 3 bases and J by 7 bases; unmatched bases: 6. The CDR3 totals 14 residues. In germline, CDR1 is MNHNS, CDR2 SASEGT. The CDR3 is CASSERQGAWEQYF. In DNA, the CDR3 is TGTGCCAGCAGTGAGCGACAGGGGGCCTGGGAGCAGTACTTC.

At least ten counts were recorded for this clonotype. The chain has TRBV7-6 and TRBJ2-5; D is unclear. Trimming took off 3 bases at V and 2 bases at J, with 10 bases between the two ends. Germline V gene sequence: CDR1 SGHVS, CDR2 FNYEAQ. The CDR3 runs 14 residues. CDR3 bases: TGTGCCAGCAGCTTCGGATTCCAACAAGAGACCCAGTACTTC. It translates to CASSFGFQQETQYF.

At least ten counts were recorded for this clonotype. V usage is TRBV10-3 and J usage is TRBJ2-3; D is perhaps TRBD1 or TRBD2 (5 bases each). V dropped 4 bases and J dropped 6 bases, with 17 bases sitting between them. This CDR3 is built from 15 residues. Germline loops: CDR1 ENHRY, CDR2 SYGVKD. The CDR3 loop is CAISGRGPPEDTQYF. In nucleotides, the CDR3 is TGTGCCATCAGTGGCCGGGGCCCGCCCGAGGATACGCAGTATTTT.

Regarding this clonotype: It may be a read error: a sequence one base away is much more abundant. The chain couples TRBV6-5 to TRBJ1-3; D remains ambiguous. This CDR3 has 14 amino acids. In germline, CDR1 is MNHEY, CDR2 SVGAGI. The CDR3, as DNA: TGTGCCAGCAGTTCGCTAGAATCTGGAAACACCATATGTTTT. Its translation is CASSSLESGNTICF.

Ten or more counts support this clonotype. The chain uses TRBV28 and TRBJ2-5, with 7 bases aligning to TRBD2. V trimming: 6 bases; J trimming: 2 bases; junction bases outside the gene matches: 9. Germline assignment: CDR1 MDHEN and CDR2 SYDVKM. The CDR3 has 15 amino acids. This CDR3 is CASSLPPAGQETQYF. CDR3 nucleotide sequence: TGTGCCAGCAGCCTCCCCCCAGCGGGACAAGAGACCCAGTACTTC.

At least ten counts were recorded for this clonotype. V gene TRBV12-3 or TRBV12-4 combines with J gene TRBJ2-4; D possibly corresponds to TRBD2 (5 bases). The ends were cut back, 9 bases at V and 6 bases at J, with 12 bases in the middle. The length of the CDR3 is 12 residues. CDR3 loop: CASAGDRNIQYF. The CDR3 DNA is TGTGCCAGTGCGGGTGACCGAAACATTCAGTACTTC.

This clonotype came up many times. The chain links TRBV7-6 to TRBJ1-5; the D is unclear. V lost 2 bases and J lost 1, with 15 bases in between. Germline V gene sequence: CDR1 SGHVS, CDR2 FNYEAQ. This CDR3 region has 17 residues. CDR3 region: CASSLSVGYGSNQPQHF. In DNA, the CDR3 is TGTGCCAGCAGCTTATCCGTGGGTTACGGCAGCAATCAGCCCCAGCATTTT.

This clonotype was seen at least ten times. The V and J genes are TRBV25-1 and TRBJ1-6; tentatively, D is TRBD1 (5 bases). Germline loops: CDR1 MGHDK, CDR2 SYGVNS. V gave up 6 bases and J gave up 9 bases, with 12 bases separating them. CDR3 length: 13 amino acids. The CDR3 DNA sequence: TGTGCCAGCAGGGGATTGGGGGGTTCACCCCTCCACTTT. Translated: CASRGLGGSPLHF.

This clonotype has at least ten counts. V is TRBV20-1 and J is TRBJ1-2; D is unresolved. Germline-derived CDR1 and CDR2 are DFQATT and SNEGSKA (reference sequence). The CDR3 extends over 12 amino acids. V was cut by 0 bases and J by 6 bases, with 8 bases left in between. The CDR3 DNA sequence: TGCAGTGCTAGAGATGAGGGAAATGGCTACACCTTC. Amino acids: CSARDEGNGYTF.

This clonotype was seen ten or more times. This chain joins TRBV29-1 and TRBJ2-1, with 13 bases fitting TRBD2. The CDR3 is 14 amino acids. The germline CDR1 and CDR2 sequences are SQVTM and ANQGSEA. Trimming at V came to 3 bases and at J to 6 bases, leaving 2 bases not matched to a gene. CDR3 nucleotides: TGCAGCGTTGAGGGGACTAGCGGGGCCAATGAGCAGTTCTTC. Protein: CSVEGTSGANEQFF.

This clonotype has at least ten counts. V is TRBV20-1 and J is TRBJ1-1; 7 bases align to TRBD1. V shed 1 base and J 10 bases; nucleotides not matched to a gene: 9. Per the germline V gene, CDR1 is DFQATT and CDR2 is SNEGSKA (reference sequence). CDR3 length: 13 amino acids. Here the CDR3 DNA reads TGCAGTGCTAGAGGGACAGGTGGTGTTCGAGCTTTCTTT. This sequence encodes CSARGTGGVRAFF.

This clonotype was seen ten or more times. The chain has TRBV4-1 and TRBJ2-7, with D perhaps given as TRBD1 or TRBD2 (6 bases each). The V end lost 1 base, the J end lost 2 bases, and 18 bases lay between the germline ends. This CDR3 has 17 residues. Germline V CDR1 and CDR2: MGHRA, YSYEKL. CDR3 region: CASSQGDTPGAAYEQYF. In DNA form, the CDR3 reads TGCGCCAGCAGCCAAGGGGACACTCCGGGGGCCGCCTACGAGCAGTACTTC.

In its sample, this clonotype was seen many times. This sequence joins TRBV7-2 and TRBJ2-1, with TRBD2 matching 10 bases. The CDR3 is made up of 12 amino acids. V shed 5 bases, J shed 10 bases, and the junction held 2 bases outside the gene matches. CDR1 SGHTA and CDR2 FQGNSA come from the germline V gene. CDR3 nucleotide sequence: TGTGCCAGCAGCCGGACTAGCGGCGAGCAGTTCTTC. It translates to CASSRTSGEQFF.

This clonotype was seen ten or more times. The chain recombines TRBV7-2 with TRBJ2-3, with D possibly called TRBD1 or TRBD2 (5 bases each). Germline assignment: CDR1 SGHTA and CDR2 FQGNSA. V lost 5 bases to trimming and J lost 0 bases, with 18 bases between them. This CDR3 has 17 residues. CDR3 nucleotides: TGTGCCAGCAGCAACGGTTTGAGGGGAACTAGCACAGATACGCAGTATTTT. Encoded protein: CASSNGLRGTSTDTQYF.

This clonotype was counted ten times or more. The CDR3 here is CASSLLEKLFF. The CDR3, as DNA: TGTGCCAGCAGTTTACTCGAAAAACTGTTTTTT. The chain has TRBV12-3 or TRBV12-4 and TRBJ1-4; D is unclear. There are 11 residues in the CDR3. Trimming left V 2 bases short and J 8 bases short, with 3 bases between.

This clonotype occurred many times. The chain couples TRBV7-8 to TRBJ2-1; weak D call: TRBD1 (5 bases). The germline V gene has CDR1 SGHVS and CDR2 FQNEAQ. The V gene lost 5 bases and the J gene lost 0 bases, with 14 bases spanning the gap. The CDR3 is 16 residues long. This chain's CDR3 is CASSMTASRSYNEQFF. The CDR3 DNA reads TGTGCCAGCAGCATGACAGCATCTCGCTCCTACAATGAGCAGTTCTTC. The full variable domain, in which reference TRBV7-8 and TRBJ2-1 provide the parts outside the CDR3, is GAGVSQSPRYKVAKRGQDVALRCDPISGHVSLFWYQQALGQGPEFLTYFQNEAQLDKSGLPSDRFFAERPEGSVSTLKIQRTQQEDSAVYLCASSMTASRSYNEQFFGPGTRLTVL.